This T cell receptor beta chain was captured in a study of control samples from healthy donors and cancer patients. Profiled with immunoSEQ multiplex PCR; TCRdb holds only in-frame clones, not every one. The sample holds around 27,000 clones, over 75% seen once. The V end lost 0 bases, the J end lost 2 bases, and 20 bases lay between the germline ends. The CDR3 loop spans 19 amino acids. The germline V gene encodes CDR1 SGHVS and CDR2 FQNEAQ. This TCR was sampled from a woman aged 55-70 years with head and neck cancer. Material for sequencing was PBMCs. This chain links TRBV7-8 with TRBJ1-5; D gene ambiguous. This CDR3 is CASSLAGDTISSGNQPQHF. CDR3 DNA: TGTGCCAGCAGCTTAGCGGGTGACACTATTTCCTCGGGCAATCAGCCCCAGCATTTT.